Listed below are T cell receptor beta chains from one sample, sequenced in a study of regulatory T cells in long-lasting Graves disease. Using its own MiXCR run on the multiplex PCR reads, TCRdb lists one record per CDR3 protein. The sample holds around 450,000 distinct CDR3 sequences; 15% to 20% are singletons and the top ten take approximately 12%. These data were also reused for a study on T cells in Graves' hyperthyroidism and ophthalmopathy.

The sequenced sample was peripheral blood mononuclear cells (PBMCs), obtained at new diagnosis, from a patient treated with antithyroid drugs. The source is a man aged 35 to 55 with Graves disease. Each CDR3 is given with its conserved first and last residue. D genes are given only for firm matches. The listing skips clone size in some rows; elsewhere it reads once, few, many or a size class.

TGTGCCAGCGGGGAGGGGGGGCGAGAGACCCAGTACTTC	CASGEGGRETQYF	NA	TRBV25-1	TRBJ2-5	NA
TGTGCCACCAGCAGCATACCGGGGATAGATGAGCAGTTCTTC	CATSSIPGIDEQFF	NA	TRBV15	TRBJ2-1	NA
TGTGCCAGCAGTTACTGGGCGGGAAGCACAGATACGCAGTATTTT	CASSYWAGSTDTQYF	NA	TRBV6-2/TRBV6-3	TRBJ2-3	many
TGTGCCAGCAGTTTGGTAGGGACAGGGGGCTACGAGCAGTACTTC	CASSLVGTGGYEQYF	TRBD1	TRBV27	TRBJ2-7	many
TGCAGTGCCCCAAGGCAGGGCAGGACTGAAGCTTTCTTT	CSAPRQGRTEAFF	NA	TRBV20-1	TRBJ1-1	few
TGCGCCAGCAGCTTGGAGTCTTCCAGGGCAGATACGCAGTATTTT	CASSLESSRADTQYF	NA	TRBV5-1	TRBJ2-3	many
TGTGCCAGCAGCCAGGGACTAGCGGGATTAGATGAGCAGTTCTTC	CASSQGLAGLDEQFF	TRBD2	TRBV6-2/TRBV6-3	TRBJ2-1	few
TGTGCCAGCAGCTCGAGGGACAGGACACGCACGAGTGTGACCCAGTACTTC	CASSSRDRTRTSVTQYF	TRBD1	TRBV11-3	TRBJ2-5	few
TGCGCCAGCAGCCCCGTGGGGGAGTCCTACGAGCAGTACTTC	CASSPVGESYEQYF	NA	TRBV5-1	TRBJ2-7	few
TGTGCCAGCAGCGGCCAACAGGACAATGAGCAGTACTTC	CASSGQQDNEQYF	NA	TRBV11-3	TRBJ2-7	NA
TGTGCCAGCCGCGGACTAGCGGGCCTGTCCCCAAAGGGGCATACGCAGTATTTT	CASRGLAGLSPKGHTQYF	TRBD2	TRBV7-3	TRBJ2-3	NA
TGTGCCAGCAGCTTGCCTAGCGGCCCCCCAGATACGCAGTATTTT	CASSLPSGPPDTQYF	TRBD2	TRBV5-6	TRBJ2-3	NA
TGTGCCACCAGTGATTTGCTTTTGGACACCGGGGAGCTGTTTTTT	CATSDLLLDTGELFF	NA	TRBV24-1	TRBJ2-2	few
TGCGCCAGCAGCGTGGCTCAGGGAGAAGAGACCCAGTACTTC	CASSVAQGEETQYF	NA	TRBV5-1	TRBJ2-5	many
NA	CASSSGQANRKNCFF	NA	TRBV6-5	TRBJ1-4	NA
TGTGCCAGCAGCGACAAGAACACCGGGGAGCTGTTTTTT	CASSDKNTGELFF	NA	TRBV7-3	TRBJ2-2	many
TGTGCCAGCAGCCCGTCATCGACAGGGCACTCCGAGCAGTACTTC	CASSPSSTGHSEQYF	TRBD1	TRBV7-2	TRBJ2-7	few
TGCAGCGTAAGATTTTGGGGTGAGACCCAGTACTTC	CSVRFWGETQYF	NA	TRBV29-1	TRBJ2-5	once
TGTGCCAGCAGTCCCCTCGGGGAGCTGTTTTTT	CASSPLGELFF	NA	TRBV28	TRBJ2-2	NA
TGTGCCAGCAGTTTTTATCCCCTCGAACAGGTCTACGAGCAGTACTTC	CASSFYPLEQVYEQYF	NA	TRBV28	TRBJ2-7	many
TGTGCCAGCAGTTTTGGTTTTGGGAGACCGAGATCCAATCAGCCCCAGCATTTT	CASSFGFGRPRSNQPQHF	NA	TRBV28	TRBJ1-5	many
TGTGCCAGCAGCTTTGGGACAGGGCCCTCCCGCGAGCAGTTCTTC	CASSFGTGPSREQFF	TRBD1	TRBV7-9	TRBJ2-1	many
TGTGCCAGCAGGTCACAGGGGACCGGGGAGCTGTTTTTT	CASRSQGTGELFF	TRBD1	TRBV12-3/TRBV12-4	TRBJ2-2	many
TGTGCCAGCAGCTTGGGGGGCAGAACTGAAGCTTTCTTT	CASSLGGRTEAFF	NA	TRBV7-9	TRBJ1-1	many
TGTGCCAGCAGACCCGGGACAAATTTTCATGATCAGCCCCAGCATTTT	CASRPGTNFHDQPQHF	NA	TRBV2	TRBJ1-5	NA
TGTACCACCAGCAGAGGTCTAGCGGACCATTACAATGAGCAGTTCTTC	CTTSRGLADHYNEQFF	TRBD2	TRBV15	TRBJ2-1	NA
TGTGCCAGCAGTGTAGCTGTGGACAGGTTGTACTTC	CASSVAVDRLYF	TRBD1	TRBV2	TRBJ2-7	many
TGTGCCAGCAGCTTAGGACTAGTTGGGAGAGAGACCCAGTACTTC	CASSLGLVGRETQYF	NA	TRBV7-2	TRBJ2-5	few
TGCGCCAGCCAACAGGGCCACGGTGAGCAGTTCTTC	CASQQGHGEQFF	NA	TRBV5-1	TRBJ2-1	few
TGTGCCAGCAGCTTACTGGACACCTACGAGCAGTACTTC	CASSLLDTYEQYF	NA	TRBV7-8	TRBJ2-7	many
TGCAGTGCTAGAGACGCGAGCGGGAGCGACTCCTACAATGAGCAGTTCTTC	CSARDASGSDSYNEQFF	TRBD2	TRBV20-1	TRBJ2-1	many
TGTGCCAGCAGTTTCCTAGCGGACACAGGTACGCAGTATTTT	CASSFLADTGTQYF	TRBD2	TRBV12-3/TRBV12-4	TRBJ2-3	once
TGTGCCATCAGTGAAAGCCGGAGAACTAGCGGCAACAATGAGCAGTTCTTC	CAISESRRTSGNNEQFF	TRBD2	TRBV10-3	TRBJ2-1	few
TGTGCCAGCAGTTCTGCTTCCTCTGGAAACACCATATATTTT	CASSSASSGNTIYF	NA	TRBV6-2/TRBV6-3	TRBJ1-3	NA
TGTGCCAGCAGCGTAGAAGTTCCCGGGGGCGAGCAGTACTTC	CASSVEVPGGEQYF	NA	TRBV9	TRBJ2-7	few
TGTGCCAGCAGCTTAGCGGGCAGGGAGAACGAGCAGTACTTC	CASSLAGRENEQYF	NA	TRBV11-3	TRBJ2-7	NA
TGTGCCAGCAGCCTTGCGACAGGCCTCTCCTACGAGCAGTACTTC	CASSLATGLSYEQYF	NA	TRBV13	TRBJ2-7	many
TGTGCCAGCAGCTTCTCGACTAGCGGGATAGCGGAGACCCAGTACTTC	CASSFSTSGIAETQYF	TRBD2	TRBV7-2	TRBJ2-5	NA
TGTGCCAGCAGTGTAAGGGACCGGGCCCCCTTGGGGGCCAACGTCCTGACTTTC	CASSVRDRAPLGANVLTF	NA	TRBV28	TRBJ2-6	NA
TGCGCCAGCAGTGAGTTTTCGCCGCGGGACACCTCTAATTCACCCCTCCACTTT	CASSEFSPRDTSNSPLHF	NA	TRBV10-2	TRBJ1-6	NA
TGTGCCAGCAGCTTATTAGGACTAGCGAACACCGGGGAGCTGTTTTTT	CASSLLGLANTGELFF	TRBD2	TRBV7-2	TRBJ2-2	many
TGTGCCTGGAGCACGGGACAGGGGGCCAGCGAGCAGTACTTC	CAWSTGQGASEQYF	TRBD1	TRBV30	TRBJ2-7	NA
TGTGCCAGCAGTGACCCGTTGCGGGGGGCTGACTACGAGCAGTACTTC	CASSDPLRGADYEQYF	TRBD2	TRBV25-1	TRBJ2-7	few
TGTGCCAGCAGTGAATTCGGCGGAGGGGGCAACTATGGCTACACCTTC	CASSEFGGGGNYGYTF	TRBD1	TRBV25-1	TRBJ1-2	NA
TGTGCCAGCAGCTCCACAGGGTTCCAAGAGACCCAGTACTTC	CASSSTGFQETQYF	NA	TRBV11-1	TRBJ2-5	NA
TGCAGTGCTAGGGGCAGCCCCACCGGGACTAGCGGATACAATGAGCAGTTCTTC	CSARGSPTGTSGYNEQFF	TRBD2	TRBV20-1	TRBJ2-1	many
TGCGCCAGCAGCCGGACAGGGCCCCAAGAGACCCAGTACTTC	CASSRTGPQETQYF	TRBD1	TRBV4-1	TRBJ2-5	many